There are a few counts of the clone carrying this T cell receptor (beta chain). Its target is not known. This CDR3 has 17 amino acids. The ends lost 5 bases at V and 5 bases at J; junction bases unmatched: 9. Germline V gene data show CDR1 as MNHEY and CDR2 as SVGAGI. This entry belongs to a study of T cell repertoires in aging, cancer and after chemotherapy. Study at large: Clear clonal overlap appeared across healthy donor samples taken over several months to years.

Study results and caveats: Healthy donors lost TCR diversity with age mainly through richness, cancer patients through richness and evenness. Age-matched healthy donors had significantly more diverse, less clonal blood TCR repertoires than untreated cancer patients.

A mixed TRB-A/B primer pool amplified rearranged TRB by multiplex touch-down PCR. TCRdb called the multiplex PCR reads again in MiXCR, with one record for every CDR3 protein. Of about 13,000 distinct CDR3 sequences in the sample, 25% were seen once. Peripheral blood genomic DNA, not sorted cells or RNA, was the template. The sequenced material came from blood. This sequence originates from a human donor in good health. The chain recombines TRBV6-5 with TRBJ2-3; TRBD2 matches at 14 bases. In nucleotides, the CDR3 is TGTGCCAGCAGTGGACTAGCGGGGGGTGCGGCGGGAGATACGCAGTATTTT. Translation: CASSGLAGGAAGDTQYF.